A single TCR beta chain is shown here with its context. Its specificity is unknown. The data are from a study of untreated major depressive disorder. Only in-frame clones appear in the TCRdb table, and some are missing; sequencing was by immunoSEQ multiplex PCR. The table has approximately 15,000 clones, around 90% seen once. Patients were free of psychiatric medication for at least 8 weeks. Whole-study findings and limits: TRBV05-01 (Vbeta 5.1) usage was higher in CD4+ T cells of depressed patients than controls.

After removal of 2 bases from V and 4 bases from J, the junction contained 5 bases not matched to a gene. The CDR3 covers 14 residues. CDR1 LNHDA and CDR2 SQIVND come from the germline V gene (reference sequence). This chain connects TRBV19 to TRBJ2-7, with 7 nucleotides matching TRBD1. This sequence originates from a man in his thirties or forties with major depressive disorder. Sequencing was done on a sample of CD4+ T cells from PBMCs. CDR3 DNA sequence: TGTGCCAGTAGTATATCGGGACAGCCTTACGAGCAGTACTTC. It codes for CASSISGQPYEQYF.